This T cell receptor (beta chain) was sequenced for a study of blood T cell repertoires in COVID-19. Study overall: The study drew acute and convalescent COVID-19 samples from the United States, Italy and Spain. PBMCs, B-cell-depleted T cells, or T cells provided the cDNA or gDNA that made up the material.

As processed by the authors: Amplified reference gene primers provided the basis for estimating nucleated cell counts. Clones were read by immunoSEQ multiplex PCR, and TCRdb kept only the in-frame ones, dropping some. Clonal size and the V and J genes are those of that table, whereas D and trimming came from the DNA. The data contain around 93,000 clones, over 70% of them singletons. In germline, CDR1 is ENHRY, CDR2 SYGVKD. After removal of 10 bases from V and 7 bases from J, the junction contained 7 bases not matched to a gene. The CDR3 covers 13 residues. Input material: peripheral blood. This rearrangement joins TRBV10-3 to TRBJ1-4; 9 bases fit TRBD1. This sequence was found in a man older than 75 with acute or convalescent COVID-19. For the CDR3, the DNA is TGTGCCACAACAGGGGGCGCCGGTGAAAAACTGTTTTTT. It is translated as CATTGGAGEKLFF.